This entry concerns a single T cell receptor beta chain. The antigen remains undetermined. Looked up from germline, CDR1 is GTSNPN and CDR2 is SVGIG (reference sequence). The CDR3 totals 13 residues. The germline V and J ends were trimmed by 0 bases and 4 bases, with 6 bases remaining between them. This sample stems from a study of CD8 T cells in ankylosing spondylitis. The study, taken as a whole, reports: Ankylosing spondylitis blood appeared to carry a characteristic TCR beta motif of roughly eight highly homologous variants.

As the method for making TCR beta libraries, quantitative 5'-RACE with molecular barcodes was used. TCRdb independently ran MiXCR on the 5' RACE reads; one entry per CDR3 protein. The table records about 150,000 distinct CDR3 sequences, 25% to 35% of them present only once. The chain has TRBV30 and TRBJ2-2, with D hard to call. The sequencing sample was made of synovial fluid, either unsorted or a sorted T cell fraction (not recorded which). The TCR originated in a male donor with ankylosing spondylitis. The CDR3 DNA sequence: TGTGCCTGGAGTGTACGGCGCACCGGGGAGCTGTTTTTT. Translating gives CAWSVRRTGELFF.